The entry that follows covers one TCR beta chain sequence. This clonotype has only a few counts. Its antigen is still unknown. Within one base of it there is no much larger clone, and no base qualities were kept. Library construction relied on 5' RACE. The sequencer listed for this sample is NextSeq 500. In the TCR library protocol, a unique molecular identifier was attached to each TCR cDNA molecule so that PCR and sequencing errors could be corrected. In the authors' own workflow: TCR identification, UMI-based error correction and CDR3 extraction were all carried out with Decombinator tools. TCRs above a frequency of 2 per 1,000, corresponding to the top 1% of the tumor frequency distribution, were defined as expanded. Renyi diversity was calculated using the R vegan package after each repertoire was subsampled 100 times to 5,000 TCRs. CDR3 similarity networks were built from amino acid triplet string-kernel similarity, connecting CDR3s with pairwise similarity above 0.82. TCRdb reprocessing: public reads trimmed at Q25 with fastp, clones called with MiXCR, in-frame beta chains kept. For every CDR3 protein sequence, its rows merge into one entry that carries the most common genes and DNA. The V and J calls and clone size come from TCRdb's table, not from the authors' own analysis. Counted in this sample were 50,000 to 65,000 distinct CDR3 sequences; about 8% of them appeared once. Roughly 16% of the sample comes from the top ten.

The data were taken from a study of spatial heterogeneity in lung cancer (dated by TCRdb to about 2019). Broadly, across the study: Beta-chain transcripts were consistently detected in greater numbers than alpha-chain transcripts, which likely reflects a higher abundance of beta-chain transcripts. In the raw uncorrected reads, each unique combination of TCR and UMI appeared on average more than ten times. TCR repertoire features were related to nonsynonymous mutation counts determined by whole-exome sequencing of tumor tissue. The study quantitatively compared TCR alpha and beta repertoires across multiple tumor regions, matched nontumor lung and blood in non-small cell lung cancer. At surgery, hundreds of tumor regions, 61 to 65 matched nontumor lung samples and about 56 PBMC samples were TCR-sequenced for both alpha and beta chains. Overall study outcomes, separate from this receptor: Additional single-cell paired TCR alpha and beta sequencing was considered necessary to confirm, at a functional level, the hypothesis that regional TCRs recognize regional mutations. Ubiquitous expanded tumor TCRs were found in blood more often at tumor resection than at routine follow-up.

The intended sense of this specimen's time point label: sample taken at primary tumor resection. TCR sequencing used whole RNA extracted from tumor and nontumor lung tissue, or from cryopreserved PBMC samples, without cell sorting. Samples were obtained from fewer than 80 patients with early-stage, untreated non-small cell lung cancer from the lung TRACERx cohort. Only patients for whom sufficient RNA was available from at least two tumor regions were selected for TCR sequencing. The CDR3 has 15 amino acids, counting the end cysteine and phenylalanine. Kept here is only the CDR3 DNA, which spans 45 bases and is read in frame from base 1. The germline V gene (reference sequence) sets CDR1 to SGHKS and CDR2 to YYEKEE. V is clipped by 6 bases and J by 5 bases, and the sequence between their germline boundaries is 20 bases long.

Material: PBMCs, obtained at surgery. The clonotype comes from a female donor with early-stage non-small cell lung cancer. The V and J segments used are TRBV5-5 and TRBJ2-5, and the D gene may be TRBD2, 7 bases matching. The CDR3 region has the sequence CASTLWGGGVETQYF. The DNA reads TGTGCCAGCACCCTGTGGGGGGGCGGAGTTGAGACCCAGTACTTC.